Below are 14 T cell receptor beta chains sequenced from a single sample in a study of CXCR3-negative and CXCR3-positive naive CD8 T cells. Study-level findings and limits: CXCR3-positive naive cells carried more hydrophobic TRB CDR3s than CXCR3-negative naive cells did.

The antigens these receptors bind are not known. cDNA libraries for TRB were generated by 5' RACE incorporating UMI labels. TCRdb re-called the 5' RACE reads and catalogs CDR3 proteins one per entry, DNA excluded. The sample's table shows some 130,000 distinct CDR3 sequences. Sequenced: naive CXCR3+ CD8+ T cells from blood. The subset was: CD45RO-CCR7+CD27+CD95- naive CD8+ T cells expressing CXCR3 (TNR3+). The receptors stem from a human donor in good health. Some clones in this sample may be carry-over from other donors' samples.

V is TRBV6-2 or TRBV6-3 and J is TRBJ1-1; TCRdb picks TRBD1, but there is no DNA to check that call. The CDR3 runs to 14 residues. Germline loops: CDR1 MNHEY, CDR2 SVGEGT. The CDR3 loop is CASSPGKGHTEAFF.

This chain links TRBV29-1 with TRBJ1-1; TCRdb selects TRBD1, and the lack of DNA leaves this call unchecked. CDR1 is SQVTM and CDR2 is ANQGSEA in the germline V gene. This CDR3 has 13 residues. CDR3 region: CSVEGPGGPEAFF.

This CDR3 is CASTQGGYGYTF. V usage is TRBV25-1 and J usage is TRBJ1-2. Germline V gene data show CDR1 as MGHDK and CDR2 as SYGVNS. There are 12 residues in the CDR3.

V usage is TRBV4-3 and J usage is TRBJ1-1. CDR1 is LGHNA and CDR2 is YSLEER in the germline V gene. The CDR3 covers 15 residues. The CDR3 protein is CASSQDYGYPSEAFF.

The gene calls are TRBV5-1 and TRBJ2-1; as DNA is missing, the TRBD1 call by TCRdb cannot be tested. Germline V gene lookup returns CDR1 SGHRS and CDR2 YFSETQ. CDR3 length equals 15 residues. The CDR3 is CASSLGRTGWNEQFF. Supplemented by reference TRBV5-1 and TRBJ2-1, the full variable domain reads KAGVTQTPRYLIKTRGQQVTLSCSPISGHRSVSWYQQTPGQGLQFLFEYFSETQRNKGNFPGRFSGRQFSNSRSEMNVSTLELGDSALYLCASSLGRTGWNEQFFGPGTRLTVL.

The chain combines TRBV24-1 with TRBJ2-7; the D call from TCRdb, TRBD1, cannot be confirmed without DNA. This CDR3 comprises 11 residues. CDR1 and CDR2 from the germline V gene are KGHDR and SFDVKD. This CDR3 reads CATSVGIEQYF.

This chain's CDR3 is CASSLSQGEETQYF. The chain is built from TRBV27 and TRBJ2-5. The CDR3 is 14 residues long. CDR1 MNHEY and CDR2 SMNVEV come from the germline V gene (reference sequence).

The chain employs TRBV5-6 and TRBJ1-1. This CDR3 is 12 amino acids long. CDR1 and CDR2 (germline): SGHDT, YYEEEE. This CDR3 is CASSFTDTEAFF.

The genes are TRBV21-1 and TRBJ2-5; the D gene TCRdb calls, TRBD2, cannot be checked with no DNA. TRBV21-1 counts as a pseudogene. CDR3 length: 19 residues. CDR3 in amino acids: CAPTIPSSGTERPQETQYF.

The chain is built from TRBV6-4 and TRBJ1-2. Germline lookup yields CDR1 MRHNA and CDR2 SNTAGT. The CDR3 loop spans 14 amino acids. CDR3 sequence: CASSDSWGRYGYTF.

The chain's CDR3 is CASSPISGPSYEQYF. The chain uses TRBV11-3 and TRBJ2-7; checking the TCRdb D call of TRBD2 is not possible without DNA. In germline, CDR1 is SGHNT, CDR2 YENEEA. This CDR3 is built from 15 residues. Looking up the rest from reference TRBV11-3 and TRBJ2-7 gives the full variable domain: EAGVVQSPRYKIIEKKQPVAFWCNPISGHNTLYWYLQNLGQGPELLIRYENEEAVDDSQLPKDRFSAERLKGVDSTLKIQPAELGDSAVYLCASSPISGPSYEQYFGPGTRLTVT.

CDR3 sequence reads: CASSQALANTGELFF. The chain uses TRBV14 and TRBJ2-2. The CDR3 has 15 residues. Germline V gene data show CDR1 as SGHDN and CDR2 as FVKESK.

The chain combines TRBV29-1 with TRBJ2-1. Germline CDR1 and CDR2: SQVTM and ANQGSEA. This CDR3 comprises 14 residues. The CDR3 sequence is CSVPFGQANNEQFF.

The CDR3 spells CASSPPDSSYNEQFF. V is TRBV18 and J is TRBJ2-1. The CDR3 covers 15 residues. Germline V gene sequence: CDR1 KGHSH, CDR2 LQKENI.